This note documents a single TCR beta chain sequence. The antigen is unknown. Donors likely had unrecorded immune exposures despite being nominally healthy when sampled. Germline V CDR1 and CDR2: SGHTA, FQGNSA. CDR3 length: 16 amino acids. Unmatched junction bases numbered 5, after V lost 1 base and J lost 1 base. These data come from a study of cytomegalovirus exposure and HLA in healthy donors. Primers for the PCR totalled 60 Vbeta and 13 Jbeta. The repertoire was sequenced with immunoSEQ multiplex PCR; TCRdb's copy has only in-frame clones and lacks some. The sample totals tens of thousands of clones. General study results and limits: A later analysis linked more than 15,000 TCR beta sequences to HLA alleles at 0.05 false discovery rate.

V usage is TRBV7-2 and J usage is TRBJ1-2; TRBD1 aligns across 8 bases. The specimen sequenced was PBMCs. This sequence was found in a female donor in good health and CMV-seronegative. The CDR3 sequence is CASSLGSTGVNYGYTF. Here the CDR3 DNA reads TGTGCCAGCAGCTTAGGATCGACAGGGGTTAACTATGGCTACACCTTC. The complete variable domain, with remaining parts taken from reference TRBV7-2 and TRBJ1-2, reads GAGVSQSPSNKVTEKGKDVELRCDPISGHTALYWYRQSLGQGLEFLIYFQGNSAPDKSGLPSDRFSAERTGGSVSTLTIQRTQQEDSAVYLCASSLGSTGVNYGYTFGSGTRLTVV.